The subject of this entry is one TCR beta chain. What it binds is not known. CDR3 length equals 14 residues. The trim removed 3 bases at V and 7 bases at J, leaving 4 bases unmatched. In germline, CDR1 is LGHNT, CDR2 FRNRAP. The record originates from a study of cytomegalovirus exposure and HLA in healthy donors. Whole-study findings and limits: Investigators reported around 150 TCR beta chains as tied to cytomegalovirus. In a later analysis, an Asian-associated ancestry cluster reportedly showed fewer N-insertions than the approximately 700-donor mean. A later analysis, which compared TCR beta chains of equal frequency, found the HLA-associated ones more clonally expanded. Rates of TCR association differed by HLA locus in a later analysis, with DRB1 highest and HLA-C lowest.

The PCR used 60 Vbeta and 13 Jbeta primers. The assay was immunoSEQ multiplex PCR, and TCRdb's table has in-frame clones only and misses some. The top ten hold 5.6% of the sample, which has 150,000 to 180,000 clones, around 81% seen once. This TCR came from a woman aged 40 to 49 in good health and CMV-seropositive. Source material: PBMCs. The V call is TRBV12-5, the J call TRBJ1-2; 11 bases line up with TRBD1. The CDR3 DNA is TGTGCTAGTGGTTTTGGACAGGGGGCGACTGGCTACACCTTC. This translates into CASGFGQGATGYTF.